The 3 T cell receptor beta chains below all came from one sample that was sequenced in a study of cytotoxic CD8 clonotypes in ibrutinib-treated CLL. TCRdb keeps only in-frame clones here, not all; method: immunoSEQ multiplex PCR. The profile shows more than 110,000 clones, 80% of them singletons. The source was PBMCs, collected after 36 months of ibrutinib treatment. The receptors derive from a human donor with chronic lymphocytic leukemia.

Regarding this clone: One end of the junction fails to match germline, which may point to a read error. The V call is TRBV9, the J call TRBJ2-7, with D perhaps matching TRBD1 (5 bases). Germline CDR1 reads SGDLS; CDR2 reads YYNGEE. The CDR3 has 11 residues. In nucleotides, the CDR3 is TGTGCCAGCAGCCTCAATGGGGCCCTCAACTTC. This gives the protein CASSLNGALNF.

This chain uses TRBV7-3 with TRBJ1-1, with TRBD1 as a possible D gene (5 bases). CDR1 and CDR2 (germline): SGHTA, FQGTGA. There are 15 residues in the CDR3. V was pared by 2 bases and J by 5 bases, with 15 bases between. CDR3 protein: CASSLGARQGTEAFF. Here the CDR3 DNA reads TGTGCCAGCAGCTTAGGGGCTCGACAAGGTACTGAAGCTTTCTTT.

The chain combines TRBV6-1 with TRBJ2-7; D might be TRBD1 (6 bases). V was trimmed by 7 bases and J by 3 bases, leaving 19 bases between them. The germline CDR1 and CDR2 sequences are MNHNS and SASEGT. The CDR3 has 15 amino acids. In DNA, the CDR3 is TGTGCCAGCATCCCGATGACAGGCATACACTACGAGCAGTACTTC. Translated, it gives CASIPMTGIHYEQYF.